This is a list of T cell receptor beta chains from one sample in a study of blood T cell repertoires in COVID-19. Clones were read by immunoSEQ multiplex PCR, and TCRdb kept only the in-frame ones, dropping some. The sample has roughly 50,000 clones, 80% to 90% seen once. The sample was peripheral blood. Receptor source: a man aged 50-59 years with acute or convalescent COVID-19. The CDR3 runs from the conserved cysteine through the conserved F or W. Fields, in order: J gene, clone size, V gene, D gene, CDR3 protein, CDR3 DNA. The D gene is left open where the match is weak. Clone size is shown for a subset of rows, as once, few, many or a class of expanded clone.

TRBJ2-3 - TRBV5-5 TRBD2 CASSLGTSGGDTQYF TGTGCCAGCAGTCTGGGGACTAGCGGGGGCGATACGCAGTATTTT
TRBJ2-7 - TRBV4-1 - CASSQARGEKQYF TGCGCCAGCAGCCAAGCCAGGGGGGAAAAGCAGTACTTC
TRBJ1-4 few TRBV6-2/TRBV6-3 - CASSLREPATNEKLFF TGTGCCAGCAGTCTTAGAGAACCTGCAACTAATGAAAAACTGTTTTTT
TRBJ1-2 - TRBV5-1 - CASSLRAGDYTF TGCGCCAGCAGCCTCCGGGCAGGGGACTACACCTTC
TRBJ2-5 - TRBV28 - CASNRDASAAGTQYF TGTGCCAGCAACCGTGACGCGTCGGCAGCAGGGACCCAGTACTTC
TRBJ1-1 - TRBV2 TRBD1 CASTPYRGQVETEAFF TGTGCCAGCACCCCATACCGGGGACAGGTGGAGACTGAAGCTTTCTTT
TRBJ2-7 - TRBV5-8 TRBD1 CASSRTGSGYEQYF TGTGCCAGCAGCCGGACAGGGAGCGGCTACGAGCAGTACTTC
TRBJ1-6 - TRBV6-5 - CASSYFTGDGSPLHF TGTGCCAGCAGTTACTTTACGGGGGACGGTTCACCCCTCCACTTT
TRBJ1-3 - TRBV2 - CASKQSSSGNTIYF TGTGCCAGCAAACAGTCCTCTTCTGGAAACACCATATATTTT
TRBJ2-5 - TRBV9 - CASSVEDQGETQYF TGTGCCAGCAGCGTAGAGGATCAGGGGGAGACCCAGTACTTC
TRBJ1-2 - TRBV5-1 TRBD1 CASSVDREGGYTF TGCGCCAGCAGCGTGGACAGGGAGGGTGGCTACACCTTC
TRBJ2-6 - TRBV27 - CASTLTAGANVLTF TGTGCCAGCACCCTTACGGCTGGGGCCAACGTCCTGACTTTC
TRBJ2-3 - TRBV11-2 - CASSSSGSSTDTQYF TGTGCCAGCAGCTCTTCAGGGTCGAGCACAGATACGCAGTATTTT
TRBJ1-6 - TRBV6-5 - CATAGRTGGSPLHF TGTGCCACCGCGGGACGCACGGGGGGTTCACCCCTCCACTTT
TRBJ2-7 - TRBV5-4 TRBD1 CASSSGTGAYEQYF TGTGCCAGCAGCTCCGGGACAGGGGCCTACGAGCAGTACTTC
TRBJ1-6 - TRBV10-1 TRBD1 CASSDGTANSPLHF TGCGCCAGCAGTGATGGGACAGCGAATTCACCCCTCCACTTT
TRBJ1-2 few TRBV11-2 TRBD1 CASSFEGTGYGYTF TGTGCCAGCAGCTTCGAGGGGACAGGCTATGGCTACACCTTC
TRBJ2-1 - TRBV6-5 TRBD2 CASRLSGRQDNEQFF TGTGCCAGCAGACTAAGCGGGAGGCAAGACAATGAGCAGTTCTTC
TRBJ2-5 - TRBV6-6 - CASRSTGTQYF TGTGCCAGCAGATCTACTGGGACCCAGTACTTC
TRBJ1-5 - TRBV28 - CASSLGGKDQPQHF TGTGCCAGCAGTTTGGGGGGGAAGGATCAGCCCCAGCATTTT
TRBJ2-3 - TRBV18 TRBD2 CASSPPDSGTDTQYF TGTGCCAGCTCACCACCGGATAGCGGGACAGATACGCAGTATTTT
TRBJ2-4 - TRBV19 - CASSWLVMGVKNIQYF TGTGCCAGTAGTTGGTTGGTTATGGGAGTCAAAAACATTCAGTACTTC
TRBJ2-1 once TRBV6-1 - CASSEFGQVAAGGEQFF TGTGCCAGCAGTGAATTTGGACAGGTAGCCGCCGGGGGTGAGCAGTTCTTC
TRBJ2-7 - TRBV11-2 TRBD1 CASSSVNRGLGVSYEQYF TGTGCCAGCAGCTCCGTTAACAGGGGGCTCGGGGTTTCCTACGAGCAGTACTTC
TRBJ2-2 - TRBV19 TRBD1 CASSMTGGTGELFF TGTGCCAGTAGTATGACAGGGGGGACCGGGGAGCTGTTTTTT
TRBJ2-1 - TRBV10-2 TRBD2 CASSSSSGSVNEQFF TGCGCCAGCAGTTCCTCTAGCGGGAGTGTCAATGAGCAGTTCTTC
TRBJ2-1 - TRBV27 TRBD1 CASSLRQGEQFF TGTGCCAGCAGTTTACGACAGGGGGAGCAGTTCTTC
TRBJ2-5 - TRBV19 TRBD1 CASSHRGRGETQYF TGTGCCAGTAGTCACAGGGGGCGGGGAGAGACCCAGTACTTC
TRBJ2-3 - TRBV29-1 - CSVEGVPTKGRGGNTQYF TGCAGCGTTGAAGGTGTCCCGACAAAGGGGCGAGGGGGAAATACGCAGTATTTT
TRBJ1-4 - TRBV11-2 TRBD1 CASSAGQGATVGKLFF TGTGCCAGCAGCGCCGGACAGGGGGCCACCGTCGGAAAACTGTTTTTT
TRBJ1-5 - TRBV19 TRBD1 CASSKDREEPQHF TGTGCCAGTAGTAAAGACAGGGAGGAGCCCCAGCATTTT